Listed here are 8 T cell receptor beta chains from one sample, sequenced in a study of shared clonotypes between healthy human individuals. Generated by immunoSEQ multiplex PCR, the TCRdb table keeps only in-frame clones and is missing some. The repertoire has 2 million or so clones, roughly 95% of them found once; the top ten carry roughly 1%. It was CD45RO-negative cells, positively selected for CCR7, that made up naive CD8 cells, with terminally differentiated effector memory CD45RA+ cells excluded. The material sequenced was naive CD8+ T cells sorted from blood. Receptor source: a man aged 18 to 35 in good health.

The gene calls are TRBV5-5 and TRBJ1-1, with D perhaps matching TRBD1 (5 bases). CDR3 length equals 14 residues. V was pared by 2 bases and J by 5 bases, with 13 bases between. Germline CDR1 reads SGHKS; CDR2 reads YYEKEE (reference sequence). CDR3 coding DNA: TGTGCCAGCAGCTTAGGGGTAATCCCGACTGAAGCTTTCTTT. Protein: CASSLGVIPTEAFF.

V usage is TRBV12-5 and J usage is TRBJ2-1; the D is unclear. The germline V gene has CDR1 LGHNT and CDR2 FRNRAP. This CDR3 has 12 amino acids. Trimming left V 1 base short and J 2 bases short, with 0 bases between. Here the CDR3 reads CASGLAYNEQFF. In DNA, the CDR3 is TGTGCTAGTGGTTTGGCCTACAATGAGCAGTTCTTC. The full variable domain, completed using reference TRBV12-5 and TRBJ2-1, is DARVTQTPRHKVTEMGQEVTMRCQPILGHNTVFWYRQTMMQGLELLAYFRNRAPLDDSGMPKDRFSAEMPDATLATLKIQPSEPRDSAVYFCASGLAYNEQFFGPGTRLTVL.

V and J are TRBV6-1 and TRBJ2-7; the D is unclear. Trimming took off 1 base at V and 2 bases at J, with 6 bases between the two ends. CDR3 size: 13 residues. The germline V gene encodes CDR1 MNHNS and CDR2 SASEGT. DNA for the CDR3: TGTGCCAGCAGTGAAGAGGCAGCCTACGAGCAGTACTTC. Protein sequence: CASSEEAAYEQYF.

This clone came up once. V and J are TRBV19 and TRBJ1-4; 12 nucleotides align to TRBD1. Per germline, CDR1 LNHDA and CDR2 SQIVND (reference sequence). The V gene end was trimmed by 6 bases and the J gene end by 3 bases; junction bases not matched to a gene: 11. The CDR3 covers 18 residues. The CDR3 coding sequence is TGTGCCAGTAGCGCCGGGACAGGGGGCTCCGAGGCTAATGAAAAACTGTTTTTT. It translates to CASSAGTGGSEANEKLFF.

The CDR3 loop reads CASSTYTF. The CDR3 DNA follows: TGTGCCAGCAGCACTTACACCTTC. The chain links TRBV5-8 to TRBJ1-2; D call uncertain. The V end was cut by 4 bases, the J end by 11 bases, with 3 bases between. Germline V lookup: CDR1 SGHTS, CDR2 YDEGEE. This CDR3 has 8 residues.

In this sample, this clone turned up once. The chain uses TRBV6-5 and TRBJ2-1; possibly TRBD1 or TRBD2 for D (7 bases each). The length of the CDR3 is 16 residues. Germline-derived CDR1 and CDR2 are MNHEY and SVGAGI. The ends were cut back, 1 base at V and 5 bases at J, with 15 bases in the middle. The CDR3 spells CASSYLWAGGDNEQFF. The CDR3 DNA sequence: TGTGCCAGCAGTTACTTATGGGCAGGGGGGGACAATGAGCAGTTCTTC.

On this clone: Other nucleotide sequences in the sample specify the same CDR3. The J gene is TRBJ2-2, the V gene TRBV9; D gene unclear. The CDR3 is 14 residues long. The germline V gene encodes CDR1 SGDLS and CDR2 YYNGEE. Trimming took off 0 bases at V and 5 bases at J, with 8 bases between the two ends. The CDR3 region is CASSVAALTGELFF. The CDR3 nucleotides read TGTGCCAGCAGCGTAGCTGCCCTTACCGGGGAGCTGTTTTTT.

Concerning this clone: Other DNA sequences within the sample encode an identical CDR3. This chain connects TRBV4-3 to TRBJ2-7; 12 bases map to TRBD2. CDR1 and CDR2 from the germline V gene are LGHNA and YSLEER. CDR3 length: 15 amino acids. V lost 1 base, J lost 4 bases, and 2 bases stayed unmatched. CDR3 coding DNA: TGCGCCAGCAGCCAAGGGACTAGCGGGATTTACGAGCAGTACTTC. This translates into CASSQGTSGIYEQYF.